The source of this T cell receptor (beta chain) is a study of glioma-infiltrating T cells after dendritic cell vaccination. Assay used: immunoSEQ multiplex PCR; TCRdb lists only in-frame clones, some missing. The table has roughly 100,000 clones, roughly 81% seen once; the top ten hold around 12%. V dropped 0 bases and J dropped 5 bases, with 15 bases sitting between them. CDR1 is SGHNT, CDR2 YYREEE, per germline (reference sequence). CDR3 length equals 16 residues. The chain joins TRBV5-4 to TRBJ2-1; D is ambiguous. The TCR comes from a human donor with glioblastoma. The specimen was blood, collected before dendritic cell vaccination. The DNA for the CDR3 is TGTGCCAGCAGCTTGGCTGCCTACCGCATAAACAATGAGCAGTTCTTC. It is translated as CASSLAAYRINNEQFF.